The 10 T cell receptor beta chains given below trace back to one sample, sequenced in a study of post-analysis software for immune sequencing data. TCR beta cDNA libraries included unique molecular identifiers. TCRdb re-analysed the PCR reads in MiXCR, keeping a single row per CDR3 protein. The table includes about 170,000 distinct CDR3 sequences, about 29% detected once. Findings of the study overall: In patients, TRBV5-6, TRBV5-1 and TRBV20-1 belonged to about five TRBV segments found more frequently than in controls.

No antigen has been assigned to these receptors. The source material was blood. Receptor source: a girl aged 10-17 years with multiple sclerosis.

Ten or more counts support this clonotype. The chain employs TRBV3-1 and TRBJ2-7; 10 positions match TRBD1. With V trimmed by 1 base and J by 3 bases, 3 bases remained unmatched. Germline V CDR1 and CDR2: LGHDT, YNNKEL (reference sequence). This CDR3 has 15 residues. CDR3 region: CASSQVGTGVYEQYF. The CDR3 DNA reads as TGTGCCAGCAGCCAAGTGGGGACAGGGGTCTACGAGCAGTACTTC.

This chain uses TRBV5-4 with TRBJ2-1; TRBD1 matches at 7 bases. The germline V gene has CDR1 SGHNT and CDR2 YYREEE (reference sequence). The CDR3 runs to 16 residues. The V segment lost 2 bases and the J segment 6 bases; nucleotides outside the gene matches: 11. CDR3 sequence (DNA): TGTGCCAGCAGCTTCCGAACCGGGACAGAACTCAATGAGCAGTTCTTC. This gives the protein CASSFRTGTELNEQFF.

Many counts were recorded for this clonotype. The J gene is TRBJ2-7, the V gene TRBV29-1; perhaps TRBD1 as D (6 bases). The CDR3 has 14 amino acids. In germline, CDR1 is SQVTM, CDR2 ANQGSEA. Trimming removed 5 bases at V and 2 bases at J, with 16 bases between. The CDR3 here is CSVILERGTYEQYF. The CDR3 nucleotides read TGCAGCGTTATCCTCGAGAGGGGGACCTACGAGCAGTACTTC.

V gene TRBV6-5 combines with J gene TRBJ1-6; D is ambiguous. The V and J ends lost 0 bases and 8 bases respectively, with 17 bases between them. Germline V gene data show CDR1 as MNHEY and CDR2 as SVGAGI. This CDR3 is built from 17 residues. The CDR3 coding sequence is TGTGCCAGCAGTTACTCGGCCGGGTCTCCCCTGGATTCACCCCTCCACTTT. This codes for CASSYSAGSPLDSPLHF.

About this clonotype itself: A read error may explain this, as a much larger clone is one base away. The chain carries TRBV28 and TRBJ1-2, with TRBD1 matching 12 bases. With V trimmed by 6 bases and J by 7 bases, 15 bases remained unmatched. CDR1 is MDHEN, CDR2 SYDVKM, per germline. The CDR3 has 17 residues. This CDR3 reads CASSLKGTGGSGAGYTF. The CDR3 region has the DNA TGTGCCAGCAGCCTTAAGGGGACAGGGGGCTCCGGGGCTGGCTACACCTTC.

The CDR3 sequence: CASRTWASGVTPQETQYF. CDR3 bases: TGTGCCAGCAGAACTTGGGCTAGTGGGGTGACCCCCCAAGAGACCCAGTACTTC. The chain combines TRBV7-6 with TRBJ2-5, with D hard to call. The CDR3 loop spans 18 amino acids. V shed 6 bases and J shed 1 base, with 24 bases lying between them. Looked up from germline, CDR1 is SGHVS and CDR2 is FNYEAQ.

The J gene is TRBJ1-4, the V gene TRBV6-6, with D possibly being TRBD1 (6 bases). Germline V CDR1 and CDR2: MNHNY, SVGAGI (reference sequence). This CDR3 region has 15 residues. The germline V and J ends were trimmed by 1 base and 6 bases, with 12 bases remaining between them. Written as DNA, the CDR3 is TGTGCCAGCAGTTACTACGGGGAGGGGGATGAAAAACTGTTTTTT. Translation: CASSYYGEGDEKLFF.

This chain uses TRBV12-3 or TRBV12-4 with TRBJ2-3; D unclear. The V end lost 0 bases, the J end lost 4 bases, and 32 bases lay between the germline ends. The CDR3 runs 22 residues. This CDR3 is CASSLALLHGIDPGSSADTQYF. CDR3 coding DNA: TGTGCCAGCAGTTTAGCCCTTTTACATGGGATAGATCCTGGCTCGAGCGCAGATACGCAGTATTTT.

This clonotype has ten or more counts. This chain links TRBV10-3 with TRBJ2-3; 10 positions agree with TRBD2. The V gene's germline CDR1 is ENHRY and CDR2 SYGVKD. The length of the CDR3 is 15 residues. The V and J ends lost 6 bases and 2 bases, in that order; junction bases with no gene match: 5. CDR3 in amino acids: CAIRGTSALTDTQYF. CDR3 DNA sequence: TGTGCCATCAGGGGGACTAGCGCCCTCACAGATACGCAGTATTTT.

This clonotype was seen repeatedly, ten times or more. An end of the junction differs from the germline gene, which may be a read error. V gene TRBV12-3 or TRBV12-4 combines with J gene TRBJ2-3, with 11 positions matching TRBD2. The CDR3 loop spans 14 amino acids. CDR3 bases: TGTGCCAGCAGTCTAGCGGGAGGATCAGATACGCAGTATTTT. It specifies CASSLAGGSDTQYF.